This paragraph reports one T cell receptor beta chain. Antigen specificity is unknown. The data were obtained in a study of CXCR3-negative and CXCR3-positive naive CD8 T cells. Germline CDR1 is MNHEY and CDR2 is SVGAGI. The CDR3 covers 16 residues. Libraries were UMI-labeled 5' RACE TRB cDNA. TCRdb re-called the 5' RACE reads and shows each CDR3 protein once, DNA omitted. In all, the sample yields fewer than 80,000 distinct CDR3 sequences. Study-wide points: Partly lower CXCR3 expression followed cryopreservation, and most assays relied on fresh PBMCs.

The receptor comes from a human donor in good health. Some clones in this sample may be carry-over from other donors' samples. Sequences were obtained from naive CXCR3- CD8+ T cells from blood. Subset described: CD45RO-CCR7+CD27+CD95- naive CD8+ T cells lacking CXCR3 (TNR3-). The rearrangement links TRBV6-5 to TRBJ1-1. Here the CDR3 reads CASSYGSGGLNTEAFF.